The next 18 T cell receptor beta chains were all read from a single sample in a study of T cell responses to AZD1222 COVID-19 vaccine. Assay: immunoSEQ multiplex PCR; the TCRdb copy retains only in-frame clones and omits some. This sample yields 110,000 or so clones, of which 88% are seen a single time; approximately 3.5% belongs to the top ten. The specimen comprised peripheral blood, sampled 28 days after the second AZD1222 dose. The receptors derive from an adult who received the AZD1222 COVID-19 vaccine.

V and J are TRBV2 and TRBJ1-2; unclear D gene. CDR3 length: 15 amino acids. The V and J ends lost 3 bases and 4 bases respectively, with 15 bases between them. Germline V gives CDR1 SNHLY, CDR2 FYNNEI. The CDR3 DNA reads TGTGCCAGCAGTGAGGCAGCGCAAGAAATCTATGGCTACACCTTC. Its translation is CASSEAAQEIYGYTF.

This clone was counted a single time. This chain uses TRBV27 with TRBJ2-3, with a possible D match to TRBD1 (6 bases). Per germline, CDR1 MNHEY and CDR2 SMNVEV (reference sequence). V gave up 0 bases and J gave up 3 bases, with 16 bases separating them. The CDR3 covers 17 residues. The CDR3 sequence: CASSLSELTQGTDTQYF. The CDR3 DNA reads TGTGCCAGCAGTTTATCAGAGCTCACCCAGGGGACAGATACGCAGTATTTT.

This chain joins TRBV18 and TRBJ1-5; tentative D call: TRBD1 (5 bases). V lost 3 bases and J 2 bases, leaving 11 bases between the germline ends. The CDR3 loop spans 15 amino acids. CDR1 is KGHSH, CDR2 LQKENI, per germline. This chain's CDR3 is CASSPGGSGNQPQHF. The CDR3 DNA follows: TGTGCCAGCTCACCCGGGGGGAGCGGCAATCAGCCCCAGCATTTT.

V usage is TRBV18 and J usage is TRBJ2-7; TRBD2 agrees at 8 bases. V dropped 0 bases and J dropped 0; count of bases not matched to a gene: 1. CDR3 length: 15 amino acids. Per the germline V gene, CDR1 is KGHSH and CDR2 is LQKENI. CDR3 DNA sequence: TGTGCCAGCTCACCACCGGGGACTAGCTCCTACGAGCAGTACTTC. Its translation: CASSPPGTSSYEQYF. Filled out from reference TRBV18 and TRBJ2-7, the complete variable domain reads NAGVMQNPRHLVRRRGQEARLRCSPMKGHSHVYWYRQLPEEGLKFMVYLQKENIIDESGMPKERFSAEFPKEGPSILRIQQVVRGDSAAYFCASSPPGTSSYEQYFGPGTRLTVT.

The V and J genes are TRBV30 and TRBJ2-3, with D hard to call. The length of the CDR3 is 11 residues. CDR1 is GTSNPN, CDR2 SVGIG, per germline (reference sequence). With 3 bases removed from V and 1 base from J, the gap between germline ends came to 2 bases. DNA for the CDR3: TGTGCCTGGAGCGGCACAGATACGCAGTATTTT. It is translated as CAWSGTDTQYF.

This sequence joins TRBV6-2 or TRBV6-3 and TRBJ2-1; no clear D. This CDR3 is built from 11 residues. V was shortened by 6 bases and J by 8 bases, with 8 bases between the two germline ends. Per germline, CDR1 MNHEY and CDR2 SVGEGT. Here the CDR3 reads CASSEWDEQFF. In DNA form, the CDR3 reads TGTGCCAGCAGCGAATGGGATGAGCAGTTCTTC.

V is TRBV10-3 and J is TRBJ1-3; a weak D match, TRBD1 (5 bases). Trimming removed 9 bases at V and 0 bases at J, with 15 bases between. The CDR3 has 15 amino acids. The germline V gene encodes CDR1 ENHRY and CDR2 SYGVKD. The DNA for the CDR3 is TGTGCCATGGCCCTGGGGCGTCCCTCTGGAAACACCATATATTTT. Its protein is CAMALGRPSGNTIYF.

This sequence joins TRBV18 and TRBJ2-7; maybe TRBD1 (5 bases). The CDR3 runs to 13 residues. Looked up from germline, CDR1 is KGHSH and CDR2 is LQKENI. Deletions cut 2 bases from V and 3 bases from J, with 8 bases between. CDR3 nucleotide sequence: TGTGCCAGCTCACCAACAGGCTACTACGAGCAGTACTTC. As protein: CASSPTGYYEQYF.

This sequence joins TRBV6-5 and TRBJ2-3; a possible D gene is TRBD2 (5 bases). The CDR3 consists of 15 residues. The germline gives CDR1 MNHEY, CDR2 SVGAGI. The V end lost 3 bases, the J end lost 4 bases, and 14 bases lay between the germline ends. CDR3 residues: CASSYGAGVPDTQYF. The CDR3, as DNA: TGTGCCAGCAGTTATGGTGCCGGGGTCCCAGATACGCAGTATTTT.

CDR3 residues: CASSLAPRTAFSGNTIYF. Written as DNA, the CDR3 is TGTGCCAGCAGCTTAGCGCCTCGGACGGCCTTCTCTGGAAACACCATATATTTT. This chain connects TRBV7-2 to TRBJ1-3; D ambiguous. The CDR3 runs to 18 residues. Germline CDR1 and CDR2: SGHTA and FQGNSA. The V end was cut by 0 bases, the J end by 0 bases, with 15 bases between.

This sequence joins TRBV20-1 and TRBJ2-3; no reliable D call. There are 14 residues in the CDR3. Germline CDR1 reads DFQATT; CDR2 reads SNEGSKA (reference sequence). Trimming left V 3 bases short and J 8 bases short, with 18 bases between. The CDR3 here is CSASSLVGMGTQYF. The CDR3, as DNA: TGCAGTGCTAGTAGCCTAGTAGGGATGGGTACGCAGTATTTT.

In nucleotides, the CDR3 is TGTGCCAGTAGTCTCGAGGTCCCGACAGGGGGTTCGTTCGGAGAGACCCAGTACTTC. As protein: CASSLEVPTGGSFGETQYF. V usage is TRBV19 and J usage is TRBJ2-5, with 9 bases that match TRBD1. Germline V lookup: CDR1 LNHDA, CDR2 SQIVND (reference sequence). The CDR3 totals 19 residues. V was pared by 5 bases and J by 4 bases, with 20 bases of the junction left unmatched.

This sequence joins TRBV14 and TRBJ1-2; D is ambiguous. Germline V lookup: CDR1 SGHDN, CDR2 FVKESK. Trimming cost V 1 base and J 7 bases, with 13 bases left between them. This CDR3 spans 14 amino acids. The CDR3: CASSQVFEGTGYTF. The CDR3 nucleotides are TGTGCCAGCAGCCAAGTTTTCGAGGGTACTGGCTACACCTTC.

V and J are TRBV2 and TRBJ2-1; TRBD1 matches at 7 bases. With V trimmed by 5 bases and J by 2 bases, 9 bases remained unmatched. This CDR3 contains 16 residues. Germline V gene data show CDR1 as SNHLY and CDR2 as FYNNEI. The CDR3 is CASSMTGRVPYNEQFF. The CDR3 DNA is TGTGCCAGCAGTATGACAGGGCGCGTACCCTACAATGAGCAGTTCTTC.

V gene TRBV6-2 or TRBV6-3 combines with J gene TRBJ1-6, with D perhaps TRBD1 (5 bases). Germline CDR1 MNHEY, CDR2 SVGEGT. The CDR3 spans 16 residues. Trimming took 5 bases from V and 10 from J, leaving 21 bases between them. The CDR3 here is CASSAESGPQGSPLHF. The CDR3 coding sequence is TGTGCCAGCAGTGCCGAATCCGGGCCCCAGGGCTCACCCCTCCACTTT.

The chain joins TRBV28 to TRBJ2-7; D perhaps matches TRBD2 (5 bases). CDR3 length equals 15 residues. Trimming pared 3 bases from V and 3 bases from J, leaving 15 bases between. Germline lookup yields CDR1 MDHEN and CDR2 SYDVKM. CDR3 sequence: CASSLDPRRDYEQYF. The CDR3 DNA is TGTGCCAGCAGTTTGGACCCCCGTCGGGACTACGAGCAGTACTTC.

The chain combines TRBV19 with TRBJ1-2; D is unresolved. The V and J ends lost 7 bases and 4 bases respectively, with 10 bases between them. The CDR3 is 12 residues long. The germline V gene encodes CDR1 LNHDA and CDR2 SQIVND (reference sequence). The DNA of the CDR3 is TGTGCCAGTACCATGGACCGCTATGGCTACACCTTC. It is translated as CASTMDRYGYTF.

V and J are TRBV28 and TRBJ2-5; D may be TRBD1 (6 bases). The CDR3 has 16 residues. The V gene's germline CDR1 is MDHEN and CDR2 SYDVKM. V shed 3 bases and J shed 1 base, with 15 bases lying between them. CDR3 sequence (DNA): TGTGCCAGCAGTTTCAAGCCACCGACAGGCCAAGAGACCCAGTACTTC. This encodes CASSFKPPTGQETQYF. The variable domain in full, with the rest retrieved from reference TRBV28 and TRBJ2-5, is DVKVTQSSRYLVKRTGEKVFLECVQDMDHENMFWYRQDPGLGLRLIYFSYDVKMKEKGDIPEGYSVSREKKERFSLILESASTNQTSMYLCASSFKPPTGQETQYFGPGTRLLVL.